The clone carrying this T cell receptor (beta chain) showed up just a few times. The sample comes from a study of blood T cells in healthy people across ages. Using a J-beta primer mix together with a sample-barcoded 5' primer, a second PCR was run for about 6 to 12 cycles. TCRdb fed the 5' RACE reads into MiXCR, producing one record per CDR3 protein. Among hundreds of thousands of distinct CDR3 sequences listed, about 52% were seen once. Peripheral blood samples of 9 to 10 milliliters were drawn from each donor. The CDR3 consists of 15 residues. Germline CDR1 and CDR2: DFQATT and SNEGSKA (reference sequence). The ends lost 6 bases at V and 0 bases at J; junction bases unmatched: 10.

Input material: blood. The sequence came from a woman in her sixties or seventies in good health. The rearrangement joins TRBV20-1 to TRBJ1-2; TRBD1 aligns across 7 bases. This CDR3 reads CSATNQGGSNYGYTF. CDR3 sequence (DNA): TGCAGTGCCACCAACCAGGGGGGATCTAACTATGGCTACACCTTC.